A single sample is the source of the 7 T cell receptor beta chains below, sequenced in a study of CD8+ T cells in alopecia areata. The treatment denotes: oral pan-JAK inhibitor, 5-10 mg twice daily. Sequencing relied on a cDNA template that was reverse transcribed from extracted RNA. Method: immunoSEQ multiplex PCR; TCRdb's copy keeps in-frame clones and lacks some. Found here are about 210,000 clones, 43% of them singletons; the top ten hold around 2.8%. Sequencing used CD4+ T cells sorted from blood, obtained around week 36, from a patient treated with tofacitinib. The receptors stem from a human donor with alopecia areata.

This clone was counted only a few times. V and J are TRBV15 and TRBJ2-2; D remains unclear. Trimming shortened V by 0 bases and J by 5 bases, and 7 bases separated the two germline ends. This CDR3 spans 14 amino acids. From germline, CDR1 is LNHNV and CDR2 YYDKDF (reference sequence). The CDR3 DNA is TGTGCCACCAGCAGAGATTCTGGGACCGGGGAGCTGTTTTTT. It specifies CATSRDSGTGELFF. The whole variable domain, filled in from reference TRBV15 and TRBJ2-2, reads DAMVIQNPRYQVTQFGKPVTLSCSQTLNHNVMYWYQQKSSQAPKLLFHYYDKDFNNEADTPDNFQSRRPNTSFCFLDIRSPGLGDTAMYLCATSRDSGTGELFFGEGSRLTVL.

The chain combines TRBV10-3 with TRBJ2-2; D is perhaps TRBD1 (5 bases). V lost 2 bases and J lost 0, with 10 bases in between. The CDR3 has 16 residues. Germline CDR1 reads ENHRY; CDR2 reads SYGVKD. The DNA for the CDR3 is TGTGCCATCAGTGAGCCAGTCAGGGCGAACACCGGGGAGCTGTTTTTT. This codes for CAISEPVRANTGELFF.

The chain is built from TRBV2 and TRBJ2-7; the D is unclear. Per the germline V gene, CDR1 is SNHLY and CDR2 is FYNNEI. The V end was cut by 4 bases, the J end by 0 bases, with 4 bases between. The CDR3 extends over 12 amino acids. CDR3: CASSVASYEQYF. CDR3 bases: TGTGCCAGCAGTGTAGCCTCCTACGAGCAGTACTTC.

The chain employs TRBV10-2 and TRBJ2-1, with 7 bases fitting TRBD2. The CDR3 length is 14 residues. CDR1 and CDR2 (germline): WSHSY, SAAADI. The trim removed 10 bases at V and 4 bases at J, leaving 10 bases unmatched. CDR3 in amino acids: CATGTTSIYNEQFF. CDR3 nucleotide sequence: TGCGCCACAGGGACTACCTCTATATACAATGAGCAGTTCTTC.

This clone was counted a few times. The chain is built from TRBV19 and TRBJ2-3, with 13 positions matching TRBD2. The CDR3 covers 15 residues. V trimming: 5 bases; J trimming: 6 bases; junction bases outside the gene matches: 5. CDR1 and CDR2 (germline): LNHDA, SQIVND (reference sequence). CDR3 sequence: CASSYGLAGADTQYF. In DNA, the CDR3 is TGTGCCAGTAGTTATGGACTAGCGGGAGCCGATACGCAGTATTTT.

V is TRBV25-1 and J is TRBJ2-7; D is tentatively TRBD1 or TRBD2 (5 bases each). This CDR3 comprises 14 residues. V lost 3 bases to trimming and J lost 9 bases, with 18 bases between them. The germline gives CDR1 MGHDK, CDR2 SYGVNS. The CDR3 nucleotides are TGTGCCAGCAGTGACGGTGGGGCCTGGGACGGGCAGTACTTC. It encodes CASSDGGAWDGQYF.

This clone came up a few times. The gene calls are TRBV5-1 and TRBJ1-2; 9 positions match TRBD1. CDR1 is SGHRS and CDR2 is YFSETQ in the germline V gene. Trimming removed 4 bases from V and 8 bases from J; junction bases left unmatched: 9. This CDR3 has 14 amino acids. CDR3 coding DNA: TGCGCCAGCAGCCTAATATCGACAGGGGGAGGCTACACCTTC. It translates to CASSLISTGGGYTF.